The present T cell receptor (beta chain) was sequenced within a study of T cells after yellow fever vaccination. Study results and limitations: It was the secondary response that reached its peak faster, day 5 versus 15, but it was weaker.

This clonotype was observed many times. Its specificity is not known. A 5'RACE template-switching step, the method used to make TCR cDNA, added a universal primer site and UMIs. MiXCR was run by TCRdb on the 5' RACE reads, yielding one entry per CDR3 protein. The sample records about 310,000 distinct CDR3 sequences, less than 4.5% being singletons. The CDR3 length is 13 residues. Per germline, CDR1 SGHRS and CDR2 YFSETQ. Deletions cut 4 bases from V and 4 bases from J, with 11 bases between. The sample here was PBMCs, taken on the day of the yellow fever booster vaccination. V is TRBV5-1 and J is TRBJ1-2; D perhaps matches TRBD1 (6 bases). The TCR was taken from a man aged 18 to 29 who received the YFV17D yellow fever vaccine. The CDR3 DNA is TGCGCCAGCAGCCAGGACAGCCGCTATGGCTACACCTTC. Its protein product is CASSQDSRYGYTF. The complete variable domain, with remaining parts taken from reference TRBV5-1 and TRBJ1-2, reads KAGVTQTPRYLIKTRGQQVTLSCSPISGHRSVSWYQQTPGQGLQFLFEYFSETQRNKGNFPGRFSGRQFSNSRSEMNVSTLELGDSALYLCASSQDSRYGYTFGSGTRLTVV.